Sequencing of this T cell receptor (beta chain) was carried out in a study of blood T cell repertoires in COVID-19. As for the study in general: Acute-phase and convalescent COVID-19 samples originated in the United States, Italy and Spain.

Per the germline V gene, CDR1 is SGHAT and CDR2 is FQNNGV. V gave up 5 bases and J gave up 2 bases, with 15 bases separating them. This CDR3 contains 16 residues. As handled by the study authors: Estimates of nucleated cell counts were drawn from the amplification of reference gene primers. Produced via immunoSEQ multiplex PCR; TCRdb's table is partial and in-frame only. V, J and clone size reflect that table, while D and trimming were determined from the DNA. The sample consists of around 230,000 clones, about nine tenths of them appearing once. The source is a man between 25 and 39 years old who had recovered from COVID-19. V is TRBV11-2 and J is TRBJ2-2; no clear D. Specimen: peripheral blood. This chain's CDR3 is CASSANRVSNTGELFF. CDR3 DNA sequence: TGTGCCAGCAGCGCCAACCGGGTTTCTAACACCGGGGAGCTGTTTTTT.